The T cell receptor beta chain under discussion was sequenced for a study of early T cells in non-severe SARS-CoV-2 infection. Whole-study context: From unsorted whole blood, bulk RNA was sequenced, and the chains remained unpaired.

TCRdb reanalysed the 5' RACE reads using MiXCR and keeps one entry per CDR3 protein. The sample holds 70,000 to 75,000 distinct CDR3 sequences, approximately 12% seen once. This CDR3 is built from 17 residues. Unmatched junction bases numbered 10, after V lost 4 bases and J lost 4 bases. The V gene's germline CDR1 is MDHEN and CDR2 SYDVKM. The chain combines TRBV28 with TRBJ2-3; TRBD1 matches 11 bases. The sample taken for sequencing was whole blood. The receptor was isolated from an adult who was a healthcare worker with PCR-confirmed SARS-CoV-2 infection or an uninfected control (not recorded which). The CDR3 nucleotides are TGTGCCAGCAGTTCCCCCTCACCGGGACAGGGGGCAGATACGCAGTATTTT. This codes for CASSSPSPGQGADTQYF.